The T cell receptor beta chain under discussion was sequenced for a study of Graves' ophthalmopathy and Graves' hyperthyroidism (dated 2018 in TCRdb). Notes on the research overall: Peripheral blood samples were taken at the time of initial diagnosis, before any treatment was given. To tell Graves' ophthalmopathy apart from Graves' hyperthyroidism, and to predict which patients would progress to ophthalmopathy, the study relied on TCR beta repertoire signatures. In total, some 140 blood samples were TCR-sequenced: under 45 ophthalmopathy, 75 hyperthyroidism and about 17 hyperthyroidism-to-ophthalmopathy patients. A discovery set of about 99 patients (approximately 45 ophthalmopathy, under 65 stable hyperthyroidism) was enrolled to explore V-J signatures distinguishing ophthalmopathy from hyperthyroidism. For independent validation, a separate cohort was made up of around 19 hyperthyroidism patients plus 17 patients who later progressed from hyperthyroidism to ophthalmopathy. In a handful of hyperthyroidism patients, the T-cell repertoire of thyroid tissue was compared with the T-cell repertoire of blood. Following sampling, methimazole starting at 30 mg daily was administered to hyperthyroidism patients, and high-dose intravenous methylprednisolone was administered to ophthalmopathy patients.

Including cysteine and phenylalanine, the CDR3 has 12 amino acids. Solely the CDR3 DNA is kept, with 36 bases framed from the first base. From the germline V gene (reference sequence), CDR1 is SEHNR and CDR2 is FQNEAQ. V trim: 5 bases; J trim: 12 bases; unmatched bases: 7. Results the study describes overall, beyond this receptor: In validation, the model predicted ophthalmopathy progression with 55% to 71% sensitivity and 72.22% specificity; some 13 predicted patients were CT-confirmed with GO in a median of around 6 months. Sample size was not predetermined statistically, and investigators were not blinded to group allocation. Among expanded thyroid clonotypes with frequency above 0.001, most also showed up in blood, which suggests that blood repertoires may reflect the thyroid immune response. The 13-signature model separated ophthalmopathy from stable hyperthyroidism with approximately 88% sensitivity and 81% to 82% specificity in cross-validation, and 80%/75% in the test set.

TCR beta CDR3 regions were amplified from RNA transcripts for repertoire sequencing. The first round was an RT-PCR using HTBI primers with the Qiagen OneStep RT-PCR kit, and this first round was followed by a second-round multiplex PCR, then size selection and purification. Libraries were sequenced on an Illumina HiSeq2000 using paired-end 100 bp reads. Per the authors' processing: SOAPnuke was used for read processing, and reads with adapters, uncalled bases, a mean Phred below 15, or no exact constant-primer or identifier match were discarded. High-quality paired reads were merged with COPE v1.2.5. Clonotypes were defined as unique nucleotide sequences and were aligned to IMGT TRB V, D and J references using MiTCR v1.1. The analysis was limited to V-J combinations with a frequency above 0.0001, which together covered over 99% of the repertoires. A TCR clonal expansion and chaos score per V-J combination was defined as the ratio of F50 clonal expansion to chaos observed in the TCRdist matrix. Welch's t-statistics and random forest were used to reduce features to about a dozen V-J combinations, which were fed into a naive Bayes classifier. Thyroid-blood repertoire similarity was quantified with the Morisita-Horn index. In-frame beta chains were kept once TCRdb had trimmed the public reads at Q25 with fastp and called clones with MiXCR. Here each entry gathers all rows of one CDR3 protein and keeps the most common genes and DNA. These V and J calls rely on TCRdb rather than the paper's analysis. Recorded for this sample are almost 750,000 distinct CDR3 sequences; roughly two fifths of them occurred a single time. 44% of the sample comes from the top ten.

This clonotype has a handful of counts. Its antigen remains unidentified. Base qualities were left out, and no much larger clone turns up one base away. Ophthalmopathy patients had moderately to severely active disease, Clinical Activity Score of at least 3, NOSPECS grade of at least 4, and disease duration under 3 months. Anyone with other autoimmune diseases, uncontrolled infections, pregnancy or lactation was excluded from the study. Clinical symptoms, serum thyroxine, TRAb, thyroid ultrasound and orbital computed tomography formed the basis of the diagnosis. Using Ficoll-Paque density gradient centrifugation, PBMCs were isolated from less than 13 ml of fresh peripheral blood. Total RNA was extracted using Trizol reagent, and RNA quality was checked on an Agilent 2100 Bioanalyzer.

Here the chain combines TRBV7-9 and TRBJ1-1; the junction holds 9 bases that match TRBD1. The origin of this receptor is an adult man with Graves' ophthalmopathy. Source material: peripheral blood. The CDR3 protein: CASSPGGQGSFF. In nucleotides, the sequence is TGTGCCAGCAGCCCTGGGGGACAGGGTTCTTTCTTT. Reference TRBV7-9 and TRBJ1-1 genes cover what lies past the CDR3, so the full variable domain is DTGVSQNPRHKITKRGQNVTFRCDPISEHNRLYWYRQTLGQGPEFLTYFQNEAQLEKSRLLSDRFSAERPKGSFSTLEIQRTEQGDSAMYLCASSPGGQGSFFGQGTRLTVV.